This T cell receptor (beta chain) is from a study of human T cells and chemical hapten exposure. Study as a whole: Recorded diagnoses among the mostly female patients were alopecia areata, totalis or universalis. Across samples, TCR yields varied, mostly owing to small differences in pooled library volumes.

This clonotype was detected many times. The germline V gene encodes CDR1 SGHTA and CDR2 FQGNSA. Trimming shortened V by 5 bases and J by 0 bases, and 7 bases separated the two germline ends. CDR3 length: 13 residues. TCRdb redid the calling of the RACE reads with MiXCR, one entry per CDR3 protein. The sample consists of approximately 34,000 distinct CDR3 sequences, more than 6% of them appearing once. Regarding time point: patch test 1, 2 weeks after DPC sensitization. Treatment meaning: therapeutic diphenylcyclopropenone sensitization with weekly scalp DPC. The starting material, unfractionated whole blood, was used for total RNA extraction.

The receptor was derived from a woman aged 25 to 39 with alopecia areata. Some clones in this sample may be carry-over from other donors' samples. Here the sequenced sample was whole blood, taken in connection with sensitization to the hapten diphenylcyclopropenone (DPC). The chain has TRBV7-2 and TRBJ1-2; a weak D match, TRBD1 (5 bases). The DNA for the CDR3 is TGTGCCAGCAGCCAGACAGCTAACTATGGCTACACCTTC. Translating gives CASSQTANYGYTF.